This TCR beta chain was documented in a study of prognosis after radiotherapy for stage I lung cancer. Study-wide context: Ages of the roughly 12 men and a handful of women ranged roughly 53 to 84 years, median 74.5.

Regarding this clonotype: Its target is unknown.

The authors drew around 6 milliliters of peripheral blood at each of two time points. Two-round multiplex PCR amplified TCR beta CDR3 from genomic DNA. Primers (each specific to one TRBV or TRBJ gene) were used in first-round PCR. TCRdb reanalysed the multiplex PCR reads using MiXCR and keeps one entry per CDR3 protein. The sample has tens of thousands of distinct CDR3 sequences, around 40% seen once; the top ten hold roughly three fifths. General study findings and limits: It was not determined whether the expanded TCR clones were tumor-specific. Medians of about 10,000 versus 6,900 showed unique TCR clone counts falling after stereotactic body radiation therapy.

Sequences were derived from PBMCs, sampled before or after stereotactic body radiation therapy (not recorded which). The sequence derives from a donor aged 50 or older with non-small cell lung cancer.

Written as DNA, the CDR3 is TGTGCCAGCAGCTCCGGGACAGCTGCTTTCTTT. It is translated as CASSSGTAAFF. The V call is TRBV6-2 or TRBV6-3, the J call TRBJ1-1; 7 bases are shared with TRBD1. CDR1 is MNHEY and CDR2 is SVGEGT in the germline V gene. CDR3 length: 11 amino acids. Germline trimming cut 6 bases from V and 11 bases from J; bases unmatched to any gene: 6.